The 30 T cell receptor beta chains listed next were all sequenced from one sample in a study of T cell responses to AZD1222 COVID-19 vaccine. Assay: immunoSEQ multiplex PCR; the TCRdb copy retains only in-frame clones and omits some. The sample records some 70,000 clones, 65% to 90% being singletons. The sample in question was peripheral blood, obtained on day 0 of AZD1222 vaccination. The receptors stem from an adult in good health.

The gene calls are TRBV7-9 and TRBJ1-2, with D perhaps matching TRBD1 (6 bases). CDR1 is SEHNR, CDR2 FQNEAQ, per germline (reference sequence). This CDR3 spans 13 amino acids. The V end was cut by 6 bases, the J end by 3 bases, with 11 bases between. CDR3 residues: CASRAGVDYGYTF. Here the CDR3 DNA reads TGTGCCAGCAGGGCAGGGGTCGACTATGGCTACACCTTC.

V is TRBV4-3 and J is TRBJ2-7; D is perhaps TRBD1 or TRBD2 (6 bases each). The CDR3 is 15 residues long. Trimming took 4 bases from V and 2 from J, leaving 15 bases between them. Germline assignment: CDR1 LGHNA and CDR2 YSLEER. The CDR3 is CASSPWRGTTYEQYF. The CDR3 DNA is TGCGCCAGCAGCCCGTGGAGGGGGACCACCTACGAGCAGTACTTC.

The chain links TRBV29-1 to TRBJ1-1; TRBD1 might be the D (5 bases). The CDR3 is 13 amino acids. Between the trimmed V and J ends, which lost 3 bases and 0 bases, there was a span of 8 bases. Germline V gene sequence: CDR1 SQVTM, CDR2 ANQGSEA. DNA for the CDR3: TGCAGCGTTGAGACAGACATGAACACTGAAGCTTTCTTT. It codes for CSVETDMNTEAFF.

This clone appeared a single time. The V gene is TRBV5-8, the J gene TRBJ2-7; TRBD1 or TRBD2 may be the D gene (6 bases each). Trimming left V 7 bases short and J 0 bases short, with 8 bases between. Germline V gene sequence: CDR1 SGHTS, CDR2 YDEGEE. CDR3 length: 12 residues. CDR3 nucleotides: TGTGCCAGCCGGGGGCACTCCTACGAGCAGTACTTC. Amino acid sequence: CASRGHSYEQYF. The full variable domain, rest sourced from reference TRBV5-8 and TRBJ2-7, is EAGVTQSPTHLIKTRGQQATLRCSPISGHTSVYWYQQALGLGLQFLLWYDEGEERNRGNFPPRFSGRQFPNYSSELNVNALELEDSALYLCASRGHSYEQYFGPGTRLTVT.

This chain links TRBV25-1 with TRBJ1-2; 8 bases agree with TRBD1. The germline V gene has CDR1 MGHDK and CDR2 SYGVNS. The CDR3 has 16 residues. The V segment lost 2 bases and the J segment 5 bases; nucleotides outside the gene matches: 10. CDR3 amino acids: CASSERKDREYYGYTF. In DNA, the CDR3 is TGTGCCAGCAGTGAAAGGAAGGACAGGGAGTATTATGGCTACACCTTC.

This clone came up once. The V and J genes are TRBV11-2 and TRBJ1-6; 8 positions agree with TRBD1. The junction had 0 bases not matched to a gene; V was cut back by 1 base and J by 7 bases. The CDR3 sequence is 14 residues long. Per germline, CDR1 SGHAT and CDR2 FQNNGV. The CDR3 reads CASSLAGGNSPLHF. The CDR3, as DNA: TGTGCCAGCAGCTTAGCAGGGGGCAATTCACCCCTCCACTTT.

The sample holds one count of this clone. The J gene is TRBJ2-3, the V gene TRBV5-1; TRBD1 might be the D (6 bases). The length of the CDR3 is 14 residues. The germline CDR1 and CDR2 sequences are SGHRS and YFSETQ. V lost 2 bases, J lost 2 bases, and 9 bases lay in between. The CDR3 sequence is CASSFGQTTDTQYF. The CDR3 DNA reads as TGCGCCAGCAGCTTTGGACAGACCACAGATACGCAGTATTTT.

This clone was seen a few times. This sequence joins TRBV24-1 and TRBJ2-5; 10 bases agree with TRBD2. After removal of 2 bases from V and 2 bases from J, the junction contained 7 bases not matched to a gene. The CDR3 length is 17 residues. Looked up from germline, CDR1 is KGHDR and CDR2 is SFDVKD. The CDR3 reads CATSDWGSGGIQETQYF. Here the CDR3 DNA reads TGTGCCACCAGTGATTGGGGTAGCGGGGGGATACAAGAGACCCAGTACTTC.

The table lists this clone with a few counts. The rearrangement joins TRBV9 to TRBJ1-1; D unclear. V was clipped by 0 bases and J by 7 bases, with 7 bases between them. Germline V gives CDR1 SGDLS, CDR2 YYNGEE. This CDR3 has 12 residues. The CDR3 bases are TGTGCCAGCAGCGTAGAGGGTGTTGAAGCTTTCTTT. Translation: CASSVEGVEAFF.

CDR3 DNA sequence: TGTGCCAGCAGTTTTAAGGGGGGCCATAATGAGCAGTTCTTC. Its translation: CASSFKGGHNEQFF. V gene TRBV11-1 combines with J gene TRBJ2-1; D assignment may be TRBD1 or TRBD2 (6 bases each). The CDR3 totals 14 residues. The germline gives CDR1 SGHAT, CDR2 FQDESV (reference sequence). Trimming stripped 6 bases from V and 7 bases from J, with 16 bases between.

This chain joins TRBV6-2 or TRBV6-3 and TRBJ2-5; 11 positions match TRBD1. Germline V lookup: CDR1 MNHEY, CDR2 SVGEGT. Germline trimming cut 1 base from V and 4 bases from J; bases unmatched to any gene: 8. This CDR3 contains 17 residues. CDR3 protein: CASSYLGGQGVRETQYF. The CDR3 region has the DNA TGTGCCAGCAGTTACTTAGGGGGACAGGGGGTACGAGAGACCCAGTACTTC.

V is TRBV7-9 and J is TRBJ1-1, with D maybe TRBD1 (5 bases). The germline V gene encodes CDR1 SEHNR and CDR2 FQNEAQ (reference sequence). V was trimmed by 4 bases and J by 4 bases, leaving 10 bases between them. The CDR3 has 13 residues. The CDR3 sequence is CASSSLGGTEAFF. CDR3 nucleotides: TGTGCCAGCAGCTCCTTGGGGGGCACTGAAGCTTTCTTT.

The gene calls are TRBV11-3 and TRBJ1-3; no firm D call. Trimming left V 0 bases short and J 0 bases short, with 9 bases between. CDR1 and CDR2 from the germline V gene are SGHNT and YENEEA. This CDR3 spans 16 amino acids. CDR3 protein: CASSLDSGASGNTIYF. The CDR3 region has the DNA TGTGCCAGCAGCTTAGATAGCGGTGCCTCTGGAAACACCATATATTTT.

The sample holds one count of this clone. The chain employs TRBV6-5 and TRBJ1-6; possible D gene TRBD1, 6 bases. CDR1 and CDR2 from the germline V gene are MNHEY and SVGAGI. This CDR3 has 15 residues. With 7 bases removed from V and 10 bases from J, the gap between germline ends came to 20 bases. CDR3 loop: CASTKSSTGISPLHF. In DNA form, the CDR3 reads TGTGCCAGCACCAAATCCTCCACAGGGATCTCACCCCTCCACTTT.

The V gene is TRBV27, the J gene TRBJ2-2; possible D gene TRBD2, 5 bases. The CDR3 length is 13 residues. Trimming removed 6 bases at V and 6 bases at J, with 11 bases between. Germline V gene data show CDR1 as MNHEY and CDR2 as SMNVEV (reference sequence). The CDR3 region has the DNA TGTGCCAGCAGGAAAACTAGTCCCGGGGAGCTGTTTTTT. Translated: CASRKTSPGELFF.

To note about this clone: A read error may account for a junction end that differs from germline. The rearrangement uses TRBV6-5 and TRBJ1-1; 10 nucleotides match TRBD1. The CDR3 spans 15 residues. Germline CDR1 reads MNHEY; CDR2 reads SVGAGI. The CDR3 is CASSDSGQGVTEAFF. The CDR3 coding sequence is TGTGCCAGCAGTGACTCCGGACAGGGGGTTACTGAAGCTTTCTTT.

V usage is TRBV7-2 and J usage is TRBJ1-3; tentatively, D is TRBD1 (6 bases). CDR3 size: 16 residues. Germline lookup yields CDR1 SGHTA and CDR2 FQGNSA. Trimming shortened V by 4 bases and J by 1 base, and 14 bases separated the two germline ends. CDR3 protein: CASSSGVRTSGNTIYF. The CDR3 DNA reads TGTGCCAGCAGCTCAGGGGTCAGGACTTCTGGAAACACCATATATTTT.

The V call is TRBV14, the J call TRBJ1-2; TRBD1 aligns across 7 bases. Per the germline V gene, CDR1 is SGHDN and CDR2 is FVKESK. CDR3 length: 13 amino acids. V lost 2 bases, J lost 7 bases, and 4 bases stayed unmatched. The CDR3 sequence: CASSQSRTGGYTF. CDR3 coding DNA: TGTGCCAGCAGCCAATCCCGGACAGGTGGCTACACCTTC. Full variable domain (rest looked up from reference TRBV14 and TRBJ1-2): EAGVTQFPSHSVIEKGQTVTLRCDPISGHDNLYWYRRVMGKEIKFLLHFVKESKQDESGMPNNRFLAERTGGTYSTLKVQPAELEDSGVYFCASSQSRTGGYTFGSGTRLTVV.

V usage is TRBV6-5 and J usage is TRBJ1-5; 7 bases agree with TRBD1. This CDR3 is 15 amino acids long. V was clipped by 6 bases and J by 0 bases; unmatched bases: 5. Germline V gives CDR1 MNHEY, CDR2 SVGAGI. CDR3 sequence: CASRDWDSSNQPQHF. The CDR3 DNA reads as TGTGCCAGCAGGGATTGGGACAGTAGCAATCAGCCCCAGCATTTT.

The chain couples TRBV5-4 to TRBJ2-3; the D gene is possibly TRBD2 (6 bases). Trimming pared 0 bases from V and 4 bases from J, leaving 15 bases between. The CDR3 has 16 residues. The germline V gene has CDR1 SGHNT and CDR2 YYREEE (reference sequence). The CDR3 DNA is TGTGCCAGCAGCTTGGGGCGGGAAGGGCTCTCAGATACGCAGTATTTT. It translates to CASSLGREGLSDTQYF.

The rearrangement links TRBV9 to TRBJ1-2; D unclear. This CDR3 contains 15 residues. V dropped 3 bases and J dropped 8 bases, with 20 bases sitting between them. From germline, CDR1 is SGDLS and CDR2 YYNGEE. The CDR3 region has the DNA TGTGCCAGCAGCGCCCAGGTGTCTGGGAGGGAAGGCTACACCTTC. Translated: CASSAQVSGREGYTF.

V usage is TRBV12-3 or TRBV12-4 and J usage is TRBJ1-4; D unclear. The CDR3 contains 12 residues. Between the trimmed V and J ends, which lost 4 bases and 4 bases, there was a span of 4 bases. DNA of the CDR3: TGTGCCAGCAGTTGGGTTAATGAAAAACTGTTTTTT. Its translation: CASSWVNEKLFF.

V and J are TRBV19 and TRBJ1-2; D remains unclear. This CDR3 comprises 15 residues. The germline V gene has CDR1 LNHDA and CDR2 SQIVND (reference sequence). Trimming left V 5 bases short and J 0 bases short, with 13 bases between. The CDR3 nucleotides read TGTGCCAGTAGTCCCCGATATGATACTAACTATGGCTACACCTTC. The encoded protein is CASSPRYDTNYGYTF.

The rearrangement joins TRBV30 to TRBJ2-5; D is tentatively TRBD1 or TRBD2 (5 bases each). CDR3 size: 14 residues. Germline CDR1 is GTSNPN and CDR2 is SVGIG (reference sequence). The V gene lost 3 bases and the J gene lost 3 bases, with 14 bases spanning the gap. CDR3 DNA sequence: TGTGCCTGGAGGTCGGCAGGGAGTAAAGAGACCCAGTACTTC. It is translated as CAWRSAGSKETQYF.

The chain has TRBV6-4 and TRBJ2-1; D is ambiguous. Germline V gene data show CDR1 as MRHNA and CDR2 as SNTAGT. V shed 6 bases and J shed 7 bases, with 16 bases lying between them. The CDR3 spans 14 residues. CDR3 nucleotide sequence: TGTGCCAGCAGCCAACGGAGAGCTCTGAATGAGCAGTTCTTC. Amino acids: CASSQRRALNEQFF.

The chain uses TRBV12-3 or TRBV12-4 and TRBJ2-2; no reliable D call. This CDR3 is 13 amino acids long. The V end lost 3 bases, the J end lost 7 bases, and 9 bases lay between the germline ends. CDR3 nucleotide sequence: TGTGCCAGCAGTTTTGGGCCTAGCGGGGAGCTGTTTTTT. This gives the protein CASSFGPSGELFF.

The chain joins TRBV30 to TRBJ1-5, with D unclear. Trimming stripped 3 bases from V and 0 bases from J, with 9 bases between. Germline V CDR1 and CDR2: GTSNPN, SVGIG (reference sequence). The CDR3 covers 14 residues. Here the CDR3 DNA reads TGTGCCTGGAGGCGACCGATTAGCAATCAGCCCCAGCATTTT. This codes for CAWRRPISNQPQHF.

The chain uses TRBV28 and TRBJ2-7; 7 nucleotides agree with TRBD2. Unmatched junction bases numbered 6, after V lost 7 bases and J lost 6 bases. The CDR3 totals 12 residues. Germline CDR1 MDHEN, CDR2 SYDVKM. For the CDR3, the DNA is TGTGCCAGCACCTGGGGAGGGCGCGAGCAGTACTTC. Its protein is CASTWGGREQYF.

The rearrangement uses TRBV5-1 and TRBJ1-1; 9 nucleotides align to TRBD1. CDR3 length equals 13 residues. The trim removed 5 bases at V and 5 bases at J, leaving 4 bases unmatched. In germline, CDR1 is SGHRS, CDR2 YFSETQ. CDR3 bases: TGCGCCAGCAGTCAGGACAGGGGTACTGAAGCTTTCTTT. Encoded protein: CASSQDRGTEAFF.

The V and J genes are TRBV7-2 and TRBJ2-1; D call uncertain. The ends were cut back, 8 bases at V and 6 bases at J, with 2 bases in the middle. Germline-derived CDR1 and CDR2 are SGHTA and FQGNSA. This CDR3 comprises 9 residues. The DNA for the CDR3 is TGTGCCAGCCCCAATGAGCAGTTCTTC. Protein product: CASPNEQFF.